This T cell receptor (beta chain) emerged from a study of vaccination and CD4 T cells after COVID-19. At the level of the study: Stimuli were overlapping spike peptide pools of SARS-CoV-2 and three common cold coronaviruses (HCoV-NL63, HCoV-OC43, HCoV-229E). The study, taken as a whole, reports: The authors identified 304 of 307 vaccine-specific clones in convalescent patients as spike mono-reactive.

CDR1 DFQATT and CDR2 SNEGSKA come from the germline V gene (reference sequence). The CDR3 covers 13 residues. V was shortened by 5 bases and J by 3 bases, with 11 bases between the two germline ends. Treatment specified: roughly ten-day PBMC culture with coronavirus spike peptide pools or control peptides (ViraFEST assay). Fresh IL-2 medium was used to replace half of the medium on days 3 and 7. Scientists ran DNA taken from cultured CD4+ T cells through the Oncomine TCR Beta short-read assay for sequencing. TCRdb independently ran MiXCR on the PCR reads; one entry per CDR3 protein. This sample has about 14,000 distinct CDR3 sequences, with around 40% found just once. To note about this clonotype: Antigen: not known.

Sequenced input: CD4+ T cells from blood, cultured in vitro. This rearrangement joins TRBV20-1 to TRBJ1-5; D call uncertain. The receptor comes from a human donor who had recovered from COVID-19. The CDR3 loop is CSAVQGVNQPQHF. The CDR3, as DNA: TGCAGTGCTGTTCAAGGTGTCAATCAGCCCCAGCATTTT.